These 16 T cell receptor beta chains were sequenced from one sample in a study of OX40 agonist ivuxolimab in advanced cancers. Generated by immunoSEQ multiplex PCR, the TCRdb table keeps only in-frame clones and is missing some. The sample shows some 59,000 clones, about 85% of them seen only once. The specimen was CD4+ or CD8+ T cells sorted from blood, collected in a trial of the OX40 agonist ivuxolimab. Source of these receptors: an adult with an advanced solid tumor such as melanoma, head and neck, liver or kidney cancer.

The rearrangement links TRBV30 to TRBJ2-5; D unclear. This CDR3 is built from 14 residues. CDR1 and CDR2 (germline): GTSNPN, SVGIG (reference sequence). V was clipped by 3 bases and J by 2 bases, with 13 bases between them. Here the CDR3 DNA reads TGTGCCTGGAGCCCGATGGCTTCTCAAGAGACCCAGTACTTC. It is translated as CAWSPMASQETQYF.

The V gene is TRBV29-1, the J gene TRBJ1-1, with TRBD1 identical over 7 bases. The CDR3 consists of 12 residues. Trimming removed 3 bases from V and 4 bases from J; junction bases left unmatched: 2. In germline, CDR1 is SQVTM, CDR2 ANQGSEA. The CDR3 DNA reads TGCAGCGTTGACCCAGGGGGCACTGAAGCTTTCTTT. Translated, it gives CSVDPGGTEAFF.

The chain combines TRBV14 with TRBJ2-4; 7 nucleotides match TRBD2. The CDR3 is 14 amino acids. After removal of 2 bases from V and 6 bases from J, the junction contained 4 bases not matched to a gene. Germline V CDR1 and CDR2: SGHDN, FVKESK. CDR3 region: CASSQSGLVNIQYF. In nucleotides, the CDR3 is TGTGCCAGCAGCCAATCAGGACTAGTAAACATTCAGTACTTC.

The chain has TRBV12-5 and TRBJ2-1; 10 positions agree with TRBD2. V was clipped by 1 base and J by 5 bases; unmatched bases: 5. The CDR3 loop spans 16 amino acids. Germline V gene lookup returns CDR1 LGHNT and CDR2 FRNRAP. CDR3 residues: CASGLAYSGRHNEQFF. CDR3 coding DNA: TGTGCTAGTGGTTTGGCTTATAGCGGGAGGCACAATGAGCAGTTCTTC.

V gene TRBV4-3 combines with J gene TRBJ1-5; D gene ambiguous. V dropped 1 base and J dropped 9 bases, with 10 bases sitting between them. The CDR3 contains 13 residues. In germline, CDR1 is LGHNA, CDR2 YSLEER. In nucleotides, the CDR3 is TGCGCCAGCAGCCAAGCGTGGCTAATGCCCCAGCATTTT. This gives the protein CASSQAWLMPQHF.

CDR3 amino acids: CASSPGQGSRDTQYF. For the CDR3, the DNA is TGTGCCAGCTCACCGGGACAGGGGAGTAGAGATACGCAGTATTTT. This chain connects TRBV18 to TRBJ2-3; 10 nucleotides align to TRBD1. After removal of 3 bases from V and 5 bases from J, the junction contained 5 bases not matched to a gene. The CDR3 runs to 15 residues. CDR1 is KGHSH, CDR2 LQKENI, per germline.

The chain recombines TRBV18 with TRBJ1-6; perhaps TRBD1 as D (6 bases). CDR1 KGHSH and CDR2 LQKENI come from the germline V gene. The CDR3 contains 14 residues. V gave up 5 bases and J gave up 7 bases, with 12 bases separating them. The CDR3 DNA reads as TGTGCCAGCTCAGTGACAGGAGAGAATTCACCCCTCCACTTT. This sequence encodes CASSVTGENSPLHF. Variable domain in full (rest from reference TRBV18 and TRBJ1-6): NAGVMQNPRHLVRRRGQEARLRCSPMKGHSHVYWYRQLPEEGLKFMVYLQKENIIDESGMPKERFSAEFPKEGPSILRIQQVVRGDSAAYFCASSVTGENSPLHFGNGTRLTVT.

The V and J genes are TRBV28 and TRBJ2-3; D not certain. The CDR3 contains 14 residues. CDR1 and CDR2 from the germline V gene are MDHEN and SYDVKM. The germline V and J ends were trimmed by 8 bases and 4 bases, with 16 bases remaining between them. The CDR3: CASDTDLGSDTQYF. CDR3 coding DNA: TGTGCCAGCGATACCGACCTCGGGTCAGATACGCAGTATTTT.

This clone was picked up many times. The J gene is TRBJ2-7, the V gene TRBV11-2; maybe TRBD2 (7 bases). The germline V gene encodes CDR1 SGHAT and CDR2 FQNNGV. The CDR3 totals 14 residues. Trimming cost V 6 bases and J 4 bases, with 16 bases left between them. The CDR3 DNA reads TGTGCCAGCAGTTTCGGCGGGGGCGGGTACGAGCAGTACTTC. This encodes CASSFGGGGYEQYF.

The genes are TRBV6-5 and TRBJ2-1; no definite D call. The CDR3 spans 13 residues. Trimming took off 3 bases at V and 4 bases at J, with 7 bases between the two ends. Germline V CDR1 and CDR2: MNHEY, SVGAGI. CDR3 nucleotide sequence: TGTGCCAGCAGTTATGACTCTTACAATGAGCAGTTCTTC. Translated, it gives CASSYDSYNEQFF.

The chain uses TRBV7-2 and TRBJ2-5, with TRBD2 identical over 10 bases. Germline V gene sequence: CDR1 SGHTA, CDR2 FQGNSA. The CDR3 is made up of 14 amino acids. Losses at the gene ends were 6 bases for V and 6 bases for J; bases not matched to a gene: 7. Written as DNA, the CDR3 is TGTGCCAGCAGAGGGAGCGGGGGGGGAAAGACCCAGTACTTC. This gives the protein CASRGSGGGKTQYF.

The chain carries TRBV2 and TRBJ1-1; a weak D match, TRBD1 (5 bases). The ends were cut back, 3 bases at V and 1 base at J, with 15 bases in the middle. Germline CDR1 and CDR2: SNHLY and FYNNEI. The CDR3 runs 16 residues. The CDR3 sequence: CASSDPLGGRNTEAFF. CDR3 in DNA: TGTGCCAGCAGTGATCCCTTGGGGGGAAGGAACACTGAAGCTTTCTTT.

The chain recombines TRBV7-3 with TRBJ2-7; D is undetermined. The CDR3 totals 14 residues. The V end lost 2 bases, the J end lost 3 bases, and 11 bases lay between the germline ends. The germline gives CDR1 SGHTA, CDR2 FQGTGA. The CDR3, as DNA: TGTGCCAGCAGCTTAGGCGCTTTGATCTACGAGCAGTACTTC. Its translation is CASSLGALIYEQYF. The variable domain in full, completed from reference TRBV7-3 and TRBJ2-7, reads GAGVSQTPSNKVTEKGKYVELRCDPISGHTALYWYRQSLGQGPEFLIYFQGTGAADDSGLPNDRFFAVRPEGSVSTLKIQRTERGDSAVYLCASSLGALIYEQYFGPGTRLTVT.

The chain carries TRBV7-3 and TRBJ2-5, with D tentatively TRBD2 (6 bases). V dropped 5 bases and J dropped 4 bases, with 17 bases sitting between them. The length of the CDR3 is 15 residues. Germline CDR1 and CDR2: SGHTA and FQGTGA. The CDR3 here is CASSPSGGTGETQYF. DNA of the CDR3: TGTGCCAGCAGCCCCAGCGGAGGGACGGGAGAGACCCAGTACTTC.

The chain couples TRBV19 to TRBJ2-5; 8 bases match TRBD1. J was trimmed by 7 bases and V by 6 bases; bases with no gene match: 13. The length of the CDR3 is 15 residues. Germline assignment: CDR1 LNHDA and CDR2 SQIVND (reference sequence). CDR3 loop: CASSPPDRVGGTQYF. The CDR3, as DNA: TGTGCCAGTAGCCCCCCGGACAGGGTCGGTGGGACCCAGTACTTC.

The chain links TRBV25-1 to TRBJ2-1, with TRBD2 identical over 11 bases. The CDR3 has 18 residues. After removal of 6 bases from V and 9 bases from J, the junction contained 19 bases not matched to a gene. Per the germline V gene, CDR1 is MGHDK and CDR2 is SYGVNS. The CDR3: CASRASQYSSGRMGEQFF. The DNA of the CDR3 is TGTGCCAGCAGAGCCTCCCAATATTCTAGCGGGAGGATGGGTGAGCAGTTCTTC.